This TCR beta chain was captured in a study of blood T cell repertoires in COVID-19 (TCRdb year 2020). The study in broad terms: Samples from collaborators originated in the United States, Italy and Spain and spanned both the acute and convalescent phases of COVID-19. The material from the prospective study consisted of cDNA or gDNA derived from T cells, B-cell-depleted T cells, or PBMCs. The dataset comprised deeply sampled blood TCRbeta repertoires from subjects exposed to, actively infected with, or recovered from COVID-19. The repertoires were released in a freely available public database intended as a resource for research on the immune response to SARS-CoV-2. Samples came from the ongoing ImmuneRACE study (first 160 participants) plus 1,254 subjects from 6 global collaborators. The sample metadata nearly always contained a de-identified subject ID, COVID-19 status, age in years and sex. Where available, HLA class I and class II types were obtained from metadata supplied by the sample provider rather than from assay-based typing. On the study overall, not on this receptor specifically: The quantity of clinical and demographic metadata differed by source and by participant and was supplied without curation.

Including the terminal cysteine and phenylalanine, the CDR3 comprises 14 residues. Only the CDR3 DNA is retained, 42 bases long and in frame from the first base. The germline V and J ends show losses of 6 bases and 6 bases respectively, and no gene match explains 10 bases of the junction. CDR1 and CDR2, looked up from the germline V gene (reference sequence), are LNHNV and YYDKDF. In Seattle, one collaborating source enrolled patients while the infection was active and tracked those patients longitudinally over the course of disease. Whole blood was collected in K2EDTA tubes by collaborating institutions according to the institutions' own protocols. Collaborator samples were shipped for TCRbeta analysis as frozen whole blood, isolated PBMCs, or DNA extracted from either sample type. Concerning this clone itself: Its target antigen remains unknown. One base away there is no much larger clone; base qualities are not given.

The immunoSEQ Assay, a bias-controlled multiplex PCR, was used to amplify TCRbeta CDR3 regions from genomic DNA. Per the original workflow: The number of nucleated cells in each sample was estimated from the amplification of reference gene primers within the assay. Sequence reads were collapsed and filtered to measure the absolute abundance of every unique TCRbeta CDR3 rearrangement. For each sample, productive Simpson clonality was calculated by taking the square root of Simpson's diversity index across productive rearrangements. In its TCRdb copy, this immuneACCESS table keeps in-frame sequences only and misses some clones. Where compared with another copy, unresolved V genes explain less than half of these, and the others have no known cause. The V and J calls and clone size were taken over from that table, and D and trimming were inferred from the DNA. The sample table lists about 260,000 clones, 85% to 90% of them with a count of one. The top ten hold approximately 5.1% of the sample.

The specimen was peripheral blood. This sequence originates from a woman aged 55-70 years with COVID-19, enrolled during active disease. The chain employs TRBV15 and TRBJ1-2, and TRBD1 aligns with 7 junction nucleotides. Read as DNA, the sequence is TGTGCCACCAGTGTGGACAGGCTGATGGATGGCTACACCTTC. This gives the protein CATSVDRLMDGYTF.